This entry concerns a single T cell receptor beta chain. No antigen is known for it. Base qualities are not provided; no much larger clone lies one nucleotide away. These data belong to a study of post-analysis software for immune sequencing data (dated by TCRdb to the mid-2010s). With regard to the full study: Recorded disease courses included relapsing-remitting, secondary progressive and progressive-relapsing multiple sclerosis, with some patients lacking subtype annotation. A subset of samples was prepared in parallel using single-end sample barcoding, then pooled and co-amplified after Illumina adapter ligation. The patient repertoires were compared against approximately ten previously published healthy control repertoires obtained from donors aged roughly 6 to 25 years. Study-wide conclusions, independent of this receptor: The control group was slightly older than the multiple sclerosis patient group. Normalized Chao1 diversity was significantly lower in multiple sclerosis patients than controls, suggesting substantial peripheral T-cell clonal expansion. Strong co-clustering of samples prepared in the same batch was shown by direct clustering with F measure, prompting a batch-effect correction. Patients showed significantly higher frequencies than controls for a handful of TRBV segments, among them TRBV5-6, TRBV5-1 and TRBV20-1.

The CDR3 has 13 amino acids, counting the end cysteine and phenylalanine. Only the CDR3 part of the read is kept: 39 bases, read in frame from the first base. CDR1 MRHNA and CDR2 SNTAGT were looked up in the germline V gene. Relative to germline, V is missing 5 bases and J is missing 6 bases, with 5 bases of the junction outside any gene match. Libraries were made using PCR. TCRdb shows the sequencer as Illumina HiSeq 2500. To reduce PCR and sequencing biases, unique molecular identifiers were built into the TCR beta cDNA libraries. Every 1 to 10 million input T cells yielded approximately 500,000 cDNA molecules, meaning each molecule approximated one T cell. Patient libraries were prepared and sequenced with the same protocol used for the earlier healthy control dataset. Within a given batch, samples were prepared together, multiplexed and sequenced on the same HiSeq lane. The study's processing was this. Raw barcoded reads were processed with MIGEC, and single-read molecular identifier groups were discarded before consensus assembly and CDR3 extraction. Clonotype tables were post-analysed with VDJtools, normalizing diversity by down-sampling all datasets to the smallest sample size. Repertoire overlap clustering matched CDR3 amino acid but not nucleotide sequences to correct batch-related cross-sample contamination. Clones were called with MiXCR by TCRdb after fastp trimmed the public reads at Q25, and only in-frame beta chains were retained. CDR3 protein sequences are deduplicated, and each keeps its most common genes and DNA. In this record, the V and J calls reflect TCRdb's handling and not the investigators' own analysis. This sample lists more than 450,000 distinct CDR3 sequences; 34% were detected once. The biggest ten clones account for 4.5% to 7.5% of the sample.

To demonstrate the VDJtools post-analysis software, TCR beta repertoires were profiled from the peripheral blood of 10 to 15 young patients with multiple sclerosis. The multiple sclerosis patients were children and adolescents ranging in age from about 6 to 16 years. This TCR was sampled from a girl under 18 with multiple sclerosis. Rearrangement joined TRBV6-4 to TRBJ2-3, and 7 junction bases match TRBD2. Sequencing input: blood. The CDR3 here reads CASSWTSLDTQYF. The DNA reads TGTGCCAGCAGTTGGACTAGTCTTGATACGCAGTATTTT.